The 20 T cell receptor beta chains reported below all come from one sample, sequenced in a study of blood T cell repertoires in COVID-19. The method was immunoSEQ multiplex PCR; TCRdb's version includes in-frame clones alone and lacks a portion of them. The sample contains 100,000 to 150,000 clones, around 87% of which appear only once. Sample: peripheral blood. The receptors were gathered from a woman in her seventies with acute or convalescent COVID-19.

This chain joins TRBV28 and TRBJ1-2, with 9 bases aligning to TRBD1. Germline V gene sequence: CDR1 MDHEN, CDR2 SYDVKM. V lost 8 bases and J lost 8; bases outside the gene matches: 6. The CDR3 length is 12 residues. The chain's CDR3 is CASDTGGGGYTF. As DNA, the CDR3 is TGTGCCAGCGACACAGGGGGCGGGGGCTACACCTTC.

The genes are TRBV19 and TRBJ1-5; possible D gene TRBD1, 6 bases. The CDR3 contains 16 residues. The germline V gene encodes CDR1 LNHDA and CDR2 SQIVND (reference sequence). V was clipped by 5 bases and J by 0 bases, with 14 bases between them. CDR3 region: CASSAHRVSSNQPQHF. In DNA form, the CDR3 reads TGTGCCAGTAGTGCTCACAGGGTATCTAGCAATCAGCCCCAGCATTTT.

The chain has TRBV4-1 and TRBJ2-1, with D possibly TRBD2 on 6 matching bases. V lost 1 base and J 4 bases, leaving 14 bases between the germline ends. The germline V gene encodes CDR1 MGHRA and CDR2 YSYEKL. The CDR3 has 16 amino acids. The DNA of the CDR3 is TGCGCCAGCAGCCAAGGGCCGGGGACTTCATACAATGAGCAGTTCTTC. It encodes CASSQGPGTSYNEQFF.

The chain joins TRBV7-2 to TRBJ2-3; tentatively, D is TRBD2 (5 bases). Germline V gene lookup returns CDR1 SGHTA and CDR2 FQGNSA. V was clipped by 6 bases and J by 4 bases, with 11 bases between them. CDR3 length: 13 residues. Here the CDR3 reads CASRATRADTQYF. The CDR3 DNA follows: TGTGCCAGCAGAGCTACTAGGGCAGATACGCAGTATTTT. Full variable domain (missing parts from reference TRBV7-2 and TRBJ2-3): GAGVSQSPSNKVTEKGKDVELRCDPISGHTALYWYRQSLGQGLEFLIYFQGNSAPDKSGLPSDRFSAERTGGSVSTLTIQRTQQEDSAVYLCASRATRADTQYFGPGTRLTVL.

This chain links TRBV15 with TRBJ1-5; TRBD1 might be the D (5 bases). V was shortened by 4 bases and J by 0 bases, with 16 bases between the two germline ends. CDR3 size: 17 residues. Germline V lookup: CDR1 LNHNV, CDR2 YYDKDF (reference sequence). The CDR3: CATSTTPMTDSNQPQHF. CDR3 sequence (DNA): TGTGCCACCAGCACCACACCTATGACAGATAGCAATCAGCCCCAGCATTTT.

The chain has TRBV3-1 (or the pseudogene TRBV3-2) and TRBJ1-1; possible D gene TRBD1, 6 bases. The CDR3 contains 14 residues. The V and J ends lost 2 bases and 3 bases respectively, with 10 bases between them. Germline V gives CDR1 LGHDT, CDR2 YNNKEL (reference sequence). CDR3 nucleotide sequence: TGTGCCAGCAGCCAACGGGGGGCGTACACTGAAGCTTTCTTT. It codes for CASSQRGAYTEAFF.

The rearrangement uses TRBV5-1 and TRBJ1-2; a possible D gene is TRBD1 (6 bases). With 4 bases removed from V and 1 base from J, the gap between germline ends came to 17 bases. The V gene's germline CDR1 is SGHRS and CDR2 YFSETQ. The CDR3 is 16 residues long. CDR3 in amino acids: CASSPSLDSYNYGYTF. CDR3 in DNA: TGCGCCAGCAGCCCATCTCTGGACAGCTATAACTATGGCTACACCTTC.

The rearrangement links TRBV4-1 to TRBJ1-1; D is perhaps TRBD1 (6 bases). V lost 3 bases and J 1 base, leaving 12 bases between the germline ends. The length of the CDR3 is 15 residues. Per germline, CDR1 MGHRA and CDR2 YSYEKL. CDR3 sequence reads: CASSHFQGPNTEAFF. Here the CDR3 DNA reads TGCGCCAGCAGCCATTTCCAGGGGCCGAACACTGAAGCTTTCTTT.

The CDR3 region has the DNA TGTGCCACCAGTGAGCGAACAGGGGGCCCTAGGTATCAGCCCCAGCATTTT. Translated, it gives CATSERTGGPRYQPQHF. J is TRBJ1-5 and V is TRBV24-1; 9 positions agree with TRBD1. The CDR3 runs 17 residues. From germline, CDR1 is KGHDR and CDR2 SFDVKD. V lost 4 bases and J lost 5; bases outside the gene matches: 11.

V gene TRBV28 combines with J gene TRBJ1-5; no clear D. The CDR3 runs 12 residues. V gave up 5 bases and J gave up 7 bases, with 9 bases separating them. Germline assignment: CDR1 MDHEN and CDR2 SYDVKM. The CDR3 is CASSLLGQPQHF. The CDR3 DNA reads as TGTGCCAGCAGTCTCCTCGGGCAGCCCCAGCATTTT.

The chain joins TRBV20-1 to TRBJ2-5, with 7 bases lining up with TRBD1. This CDR3 has 11 amino acids. Germline CDR1 reads DFQATT; CDR2 reads SNEGSKA (reference sequence). V dropped 6 bases and J dropped 2; count of bases not matched to a gene: 0. The CDR3 DNA reads as TGCAGTGCGGACAGGCAAGAGACCCAGTACTTC. Translating it yields CSADRQETQYF.

The J gene is TRBJ1-4, the V gene TRBV5-5, with a weak D call TRBD1 (6 bases). The CDR3 contains 16 residues. The V end was cut by 4 bases, the J end by 7 bases, with 20 bases between. Per the germline V gene, CDR1 is SGHKS and CDR2 is YYEKEE (reference sequence). In nucleotides, the CDR3 is TGTGCCAGCAGCCTGAGGGGGGGAGCGTGGCGTGAAAAACTGTTTTTT. Amino acids: CASSLRGGAWREKLFF.

This clone is a singleton in its sample. The CDR3 protein is CASSAGTGVPGELFF. The CDR3 DNA sequence: TGTGCCAGCAGCGCTGGGACAGGGGTACCCGGGGAGCTGTTTTTT. The chain has TRBV7-3 and TRBJ2-2; 10 nucleotides agree with TRBD1. J gave up 6 bases and V 5 bases, and 6 bases lay outside the gene matches. This CDR3 comprises 15 residues. Germline values: CDR1 SGHTA, CDR2 FQGTGA.

The chain uses TRBV24-1 and TRBJ1-1, with D possibly TRBD1 on 6 matching bases. The germline V gene has CDR1 KGHDR and CDR2 SFDVKD. With 1 base removed from V and 4 bases from J, the gap between germline ends came to 18 bases. CDR3 length: 17 amino acids. This chain's CDR3 is CATSDFDIWGRSTEAFF. The CDR3, as DNA: TGTGCCACCAGTGATTTCGATATATGGGGGCGTAGCACTGAAGCTTTCTTT.

This clone was detected only a few times. The V and J genes are TRBV7-9 and TRBJ1-1, with 9 bases fitting TRBD1. The length of the CDR3 is 13 residues. The germline gives CDR1 SEHNR, CDR2 FQNEAQ (reference sequence). Unmatched junction bases numbered 5, after V lost 5 bases and J lost 7 bases. DNA of the CDR3: TGTGCCAGCAGCGCCGGACAGGGGCTTGAAGCTTTCTTT. Protein: CASSAGQGLEAFF.

The chain couples TRBV13 to TRBJ2-2; possible D gene TRBD2, 5 bases. The CDR3 sequence is 14 residues long. Germline CDR1 is PRHDT and CDR2 is FYEKMQ (reference sequence). V was trimmed by 3 bases and J by 7 bases, leaving 12 bases between them. The DNA for the CDR3 is TGTGCCAGCAGCTTTCGGGGTTACGGCGGGGAGCTGTTTTTT. Translation gives CASSFRGYGGELFF.

The chain is built from TRBV6-6 and TRBJ1-1, with D possibly TRBD1 on 5 matching bases. Per germline, CDR1 MNHNY and CDR2 SVGAGI (reference sequence). Trimming removed 7 bases from V and 4 bases from J, with 10 bases in between. This CDR3 spans 12 amino acids. The CDR3 protein is CASNPGFTEAFF. For the CDR3, the DNA is TGTGCCAGCAATCCAGGGTTCACTGAAGCTTTCTTT.

The gene calls are TRBV7-9 and TRBJ1-6; D is possibly TRBD1 (6 bases). Between the trimmed V and J ends, which lost 1 base and 7 bases, there was a span of 8 bases. Germline CDR1 and CDR2: SEHNR and FQNEAQ (reference sequence). The CDR3 length is 14 residues. The CDR3 bases are TGTGCCAGCAGCTTAGGGGACACCAATTCACCCCTCCACTTT. It codes for CASSLGDTNSPLHF.

The chain uses TRBV9 and TRBJ2-2; D may be TRBD2 (5 bases). The CDR3 spans 14 residues. Germline V gene data show CDR1 as SGDLS and CDR2 as YYNGEE. Deletions cut 0 bases from V and 8 bases from J, with 11 bases between. For the CDR3, the DNA is TGTGCCAGCAGCGTAGTGGCGGGCTGGGGGGAGCTGTTTTTT. This codes for CASSVVAGWGELFF.

V and J are TRBV28 and TRBJ2-7, with D possibly matching TRBD1 (6 bases). The V end was cut by 9 bases, the J end by 1 base, with 10 bases between. Germline-derived CDR1 and CDR2 are MDHEN and SYDVKM. The CDR3 runs to 12 residues. CDR3 sequence reads: CASGGGSYEQYF. CDR3 DNA: TGTGCCAGTGGGGGCGGGTCCTACGAGCAGTACTTC.